The present T cell receptor (beta chain) was sequenced within a study of T cells expressing NK-cell markers. Study summary: Within the sequenced cohort of eight donors, seven exhibited HCMV seropositivity and one was seronegative. General study points: Roughly six donors showed dominant NKG2C+ clonotypes comprising about 1.0-7.5% of their CD8+ T cells. For a handful of donors, these clonotypes were likewise the leading ones in the CD3+CD56-NKG2C+ fraction.

Comment on this clonotype: What it binds is not known.

5'RACE template switching with UMIs produced the TCR beta cDNA. TCRdb re-called the 5' RACE reads and shows each CDR3 protein once, DNA omitted. The clone table shows 550,000 or so distinct CDR3 sequences, with the ten largest holding under 4.5%. This CDR3 contains 12 residues. Germline V CDR1 and CDR2: DFQATT, SNEGSKA (reference sequence). The receptor was isolated from a man between 18 and 35 years old in good health. The sample consisted of blood T cells: a sorted CD56 or NKG2C T cell subset, CD4+ or CD8+ T cells, or bulk PBMC T cells (not recorded which). The V and J genes are TRBV20-1 and TRBJ2-3; as DNA is missing, the TRBD1 call by TCRdb cannot be tested. The CDR3 loop is CSAGPVTDTQYF.